The clone carrying this T cell receptor beta chain was observed a single time. Its specificity is not known. The sample is drawn from a study of persistence of HIV-infected CD4 T cells. The libraries were made with immunoSEQ version 4 in survey mode. Assay used: immunoSEQ multiplex PCR; TCRdb lists only in-frame clones, some missing. The sample yields 35,000 to 55,000 clones, around 89% seen once. Germline V gives CDR1 SNHLY, CDR2 FYNNEI. Between the trimmed V and J ends, which lost 6 bases and 3 bases, there was a span of 11 bases. The CDR3 loop spans 13 amino acids. Nonspecific anti-CD3/anti-CD28 bead stimulation represents the broad CD4+ T cell repertoire. Sorting selected CD4+ T cells upregulating both CD40 ligand and CD69. Anti-CD28/CD49d costimulation, CD40-blocking antibody and enfuvirtide were given to CD8-depleted PBMCs for roughly 20 hours.

The sample here was CD4+ T cells sorted from PBMCs after approximately 20-hour stimulation, taken from a patient who received antiretroviral therapy. The TCR comes from an adult woman with HIV who was CMV-seropositive. V is TRBV2 and J is TRBJ1-2; unclear D gene. The CDR3 here is CASREPAHYGYTF. As DNA, the CDR3 is TGTGCCAGCAGGGAGCCCGCACACTATGGCTACACCTTC.